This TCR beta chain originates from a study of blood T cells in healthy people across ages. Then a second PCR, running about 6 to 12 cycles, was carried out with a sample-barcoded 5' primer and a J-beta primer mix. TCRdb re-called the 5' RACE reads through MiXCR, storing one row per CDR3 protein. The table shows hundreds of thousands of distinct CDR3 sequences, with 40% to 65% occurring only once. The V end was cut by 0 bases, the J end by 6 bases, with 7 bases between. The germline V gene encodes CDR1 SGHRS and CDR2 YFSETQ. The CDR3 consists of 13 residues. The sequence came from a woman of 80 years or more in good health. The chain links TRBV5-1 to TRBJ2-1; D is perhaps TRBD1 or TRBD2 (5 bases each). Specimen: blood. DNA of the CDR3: TGCGCCAGCAGCTTGGAGGGACCCAATGAGCAGTTCTTC. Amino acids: CASSLEGPNEQFF.